This T cell receptor (beta chain) is from a study of beta chain features in type 1 diabetes. Notes on the study in general: People with Type 1 diabetes carried modestly yet significantly shorter TCRB CDR3s in all four CD4+ subsets. PCR might show a preference for shorter templates, equally across patients and controls. A pattern of fewer insertions and more deletions at VDJ junctions was seen in type 1 diabetes patients. Reads derived from cDNA could over-represent cells showing high TCR expression.

Researchers reported sorting CD4+ naive, central memory, regulatory and stem cell-like memory cells via CD45RO/CCR7/CD25/CD127/CD95/CD27. Every bit of the isolated RNA underwent reverse transcription, so sequencing read expressed TCRB transcripts. Sequencing used immunoSEQ multiplex PCR; TCRdb keeps in-frame clones, though not all of them. The sample has a few hundred thousand clones; about 10% are singletons. Concerning this clone: Its antigen remains unknown.

The specimen sequenced was central memory CD4+ T cells from blood. The clonotype originates from a man under 40 with type 1 diabetes.

In DNA form, the CDR3 reads TGTGCCAGCAGCTCTACTAGGGGTGAGCAGTTCTTC. Translating gives CASSSTRGEQFF. The chain uses TRBV11-3 and TRBJ2-1, with D possibly being TRBD1 or TRBD2 (5 bases each). V lost 4 bases and J lost 9, with 10 bases in between. The CDR3 totals 12 residues. The V gene's germline CDR1 is SGHNT and CDR2 YENEEA.